Listed here are 18 T cell receptor beta chains from one sample, sequenced in a study of CD8 T cells in Susac syndrome. It was with random hexamers that roughly 0.45 to 1 ug RNA was reverse transcribed. TCRdb fed the immunoSEQ multiplex PCR reads into MiXCR, producing one record per CDR3 protein. The sample shows 80,000 to 90,000 distinct CDR3 sequences, roughly 93% of them seen only once. Specimen: CD8+ T cells from PBMCs. All receptors come from a human donor in good health.

V gene TRBV27 combines with J gene TRBJ2-5, with D perhaps matching TRBD2 (5 bases). The V end lost 2 bases, the J end lost 4 bases, and 11 bases lay between the germline ends. The length of the CDR3 is 14 residues. In germline, CDR1 is MNHEY, CDR2 SMNVEV (reference sequence). The CDR3 nucleotides read TGTGCCAGCAGTTTACCGGGGTCCGGAGAGACCCAGTACTTC. Protein product: CASSLPGSGETQYF.

The CDR3 DNA sequence: TGTGCCAGCAGCTCTGATAGCGGGGGCCCGAGGGGGGTGCAGTACTTC. Translated: CASSSDSGGPRGVQYF. This chain joins TRBV13 and TRBJ2-7; 9 bases are shared with TRBD2. Germline assignment: CDR1 PRHDT and CDR2 FYEKMQ (reference sequence). The CDR3 runs to 16 residues. With V trimmed by 4 bases and J by 9 bases, 16 bases remained unmatched.

The V and J genes are TRBV4-1 and TRBJ2-1; D unresolved. CDR1 is MGHRA and CDR2 is YSYEKL in the germline V gene. V lost 3 bases, J lost 5 bases, and 8 bases lay in between. This CDR3 contains 13 residues. The DNA for the CDR3 is TGCGCCAGCAGCCAGGCTAGGCACAATGAGCAGTTCTTC. Translation: CASSQARHNEQFF.

This chain uses TRBV6-6 with TRBJ2-2, with D unclear. The CDR3 is made up of 11 amino acids. Trimming cost V 6 bases and J 11 bases, with 10 bases left between them. Germline CDR1 MNHNY, CDR2 SVGAGI (reference sequence). CDR3 amino acids: CASSPHSELFF. CDR3 bases: TGTGCCAGCAGCCCTCACAGCGAGCTGTTTTTT.

Notes on this clonotype: A read error may produce the germline difference seen at one junction end. The chain employs TRBV7-8 and TRBJ2-2; D is ambiguous. Germline V gene data show CDR1 as SGHVS and CDR2 as FQNEAQ. This CDR3 is built from 16 residues. DNA for the CDR3: TGTGCCAGCAGCTTAGCCTTAGTCGGTCAACCCGGAGAGCTGTTTTTT. Its protein product is CASSLALVGQPGELFF.

This sequence joins TRBV2 and TRBJ2-1; D remains ambiguous. The V and J ends lost 0 bases and 6 bases respectively, with 15 bases between them. The germline V gene encodes CDR1 SNHLY and CDR2 FYNNEI. CDR3 length: 16 amino acids. The CDR3 reads CASSEAQRTLTNEQFF. As DNA, the CDR3 is TGTGCCAGCAGTGAAGCGCAACGGACCCTAACCAATGAGCAGTTCTTC. The full variable domain, with the rest looked up from reference TRBV2 and TRBJ2-1, is EPEVTQTPSHQVTQMGQEVILRCVPISNHLYFYWYRQILGQKVEFLVSFYNNEISEKSEIFDDQFSVERPDGSNFTLKIRSTKLEDSAMYFCASSEAQRTLTNEQFFGPGTRLTVL.

The chain couples TRBV6-2 or TRBV6-3 to TRBJ2-7; no definite D call. Germline V gene data show CDR1 as MNHEY and CDR2 as SVGEGT. Trimming left V 0 bases short and J 4 bases short, with 22 bases between. The CDR3 covers 18 residues. CDR3 region: CASSYSTGFTDVMYEQYF. CDR3 coding DNA: TGTGCCAGCAGTTACTCGACGGGCTTTACCGATGTAATGTACGAGCAGTACTTC.

V gene TRBV29-1 combines with J gene TRBJ2-1; 11 nucleotides line up with TRBD2. V lost 7 bases and J lost 3; bases outside the gene matches: 2. This CDR3 comprises 13 residues. Germline V CDR1 and CDR2: SQVTM, ANQGSEA. This CDR3 is CSATSGGYNEQFF. The CDR3 region has the DNA TGCAGCGCTACTAGCGGGGGCTACAATGAGCAGTTCTTC.

This chain uses TRBV12-5 with TRBJ2-1; possible D gene TRBD1, 6 bases. The V and J ends lost 7 bases and 4 bases respectively, with 14 bases between them. This CDR3 is built from 14 residues. The V gene's germline CDR1 is LGHNT and CDR2 FRNRAP. The CDR3 DNA follows: TGTGCTAGTGAAGCCCACAGGGCGTACAATGAGCAGTTCTTC. It encodes CASEAHRAYNEQFF.

The chain employs TRBV5-1 and TRBJ2-2; D call uncertain. Trimming left V 8 bases short and J 1 base short, with 9 bases between. The CDR3 has 13 amino acids. Germline V gives CDR1 SGHRS, CDR2 YFSETQ. CDR3 in DNA: TGCGCCAGTAACACTGAGAACACCGGGGAGCTGTTTTTT. Protein: CASNTENTGELFF.

The chain couples TRBV4-1 to TRBJ1-1; TRBD1 matches at 7 bases. The CDR3 spans 14 residues. The V gene end was trimmed by 3 bases and the J gene end by 1 base; junction bases not matched to a gene: 2. CDR1 and CDR2 from the germline V gene are MGHRA and YSYEKL. CDR3 sequence: CASSQGTANTEAFF. The CDR3 DNA is TGCGCCAGCAGCCAGGGGACAGCGAACACTGAAGCTTTCTTT.

The chain links TRBV30 to TRBJ1-2; D unresolved. This CDR3 region has 15 residues. V lost 0 bases, J lost 2 bases, and 13 bases lay in between. Germline loops: CDR1 GTSNPN, CDR2 SVGIG (reference sequence). CDR3 nucleotide sequence: TGTGCCTGGAGTGTACTTCTGGTCAAGAACTATGGCTACACCTTC. This translates into CAWSVLLVKNYGYTF.

This sequence joins TRBV29-1 and TRBJ1-2; 7 bases are shared with TRBD1. J lost 0 bases, V lost 7 bases, and 14 bases had no gene match. The CDR3 loop spans 16 amino acids. Germline assignment: CDR1 SQVTM and CDR2 ANQGSEA. The CDR3 DNA sequence: TGCAGCGCCTCCTCGACAGGGCTTGGAGCTAACTATGGCTACACCTTC. Residues: CSASSTGLGANYGYTF.

The rearrangement joins TRBV2 to TRBJ2-5; 10 bases are shared with TRBD1. J was trimmed by 5 bases and V by 7 bases; bases with no gene match: 10. Germline V gene lookup returns CDR1 SNHLY and CDR2 FYNNEI. The CDR3 extends over 15 amino acids. CDR3 nucleotides: TGTGCCAGCATTATTTGGGACAGGGGTGGGGAGACCCAGTACTTC. This translates into CASIIWDRGGETQYF.

J is TRBJ2-1 and V is TRBV11-1; a possible D gene is TRBD2 (6 bases). Trimming took off 4 bases at V and 2 bases at J, with 12 bases between the two ends. Germline V gene sequence: CDR1 SGHAT, CDR2 FQDESV (reference sequence). The CDR3 totals 15 residues. The CDR3 is CASSSVGSPYNEQFF. The DNA for the CDR3 is TGTGCCAGCAGCTCGGTCGGGAGCCCCTACAATGAGCAGTTCTTC. Together with reference TRBV11-1 and TRBJ2-1, the CDR3 gives the full variable domain: EAEVAQSPRYKITEKSQAVAFWCDPISGHATLYWYRQILGQGPELLVQFQDESVVDDSQLPKDRFSAERLKGVDSTLKIQPAELGDSAMYLCASSSVGSPYNEQFFGPGTRLTVL.

The chain has TRBV9 and TRBJ2-5, with D possibly TRBD1 on 5 matching bases. V gave up 0 bases and J gave up 1 base, with 10 bases separating them. Germline CDR1 reads SGDLS; CDR2 reads YYNGEE. This CDR3 spans 15 amino acids. The DNA of the CDR3 is TGTGCCAGCAGCGTAGAGGGGATAACCCAAGAGACCCAGTACTTC. As protein: CASSVEGITQETQYF.

The V and J genes are TRBV5-1 and TRBJ1-1; the D is unclear. This CDR3 has 14 amino acids. Between the trimmed V and J ends, which lost 4 bases and 1 base, there was a span of 11 bases. The V gene's germline CDR1 is SGHRS and CDR2 YFSETQ. This CDR3 is CASSPIGPNTEAFF. The DNA for the CDR3 is TGCGCCAGCAGCCCAATAGGTCCGAACACTGAAGCTTTCTTT.

The chain employs TRBV29-1 and TRBJ2-3; 7 bases line up with TRBD2. The CDR3 is 12 residues long. The germline V gene encodes CDR1 SQVTM and CDR2 ANQGSEA. J was trimmed by 6 bases and V by 4 bases; bases with no gene match: 4. The chain's CDR3 is CSVGEGVDTQYF. The CDR3 coding sequence is TGCAGCGTTGGGGAGGGAGTGGATACGCAGTATTTT.